This record concerns one T cell receptor beta chain sequence. This entry is derived from a study of T cell responses to AZD1222 COVID-19 vaccine. The data were produced by immunoSEQ multiplex PCR, yet TCRdb's version contains in-frame clones alone and is incomplete. The data show about 130,000 clones, around 90% seen once. Germline V gene lookup returns CDR1 SGDLS and CDR2 YYNGEE. V was trimmed by 2 bases and J by 3 bases, leaving 12 bases between them. The CDR3 is 15 amino acids. The sequences come from peripheral blood, collected on day 0 of AZD1222 vaccination. This chain joins TRBV9 and TRBJ1-5; D may be TRBD1 (5 bases). The receptor was derived from an adult in good health. The CDR3 nucleotides read TGTGCCAGCAGCGTGGGATCAGGGAACAATCAGCCCCAGCATTTT. This gives the protein CASSVGSGNNQPQHF.